These T cell receptor beta chains were read from a single sample in a study of OX40 agonist ivuxolimab in advanced cancers. Assay used: immunoSEQ multiplex PCR; TCRdb lists only in-frame clones, some missing. The sample holds some 80,000 clones, around 86% seen once. The sample here was CD4+ or CD8+ T cells sorted from blood, taken in a trial of the OX40 agonist ivuxolimab. The receptors here all came from an adult with an advanced solid tumor such as melanoma, head and neck, liver or kidney cancer. CDR3s include the opening cysteine and the closing phenylalanine or tryptophan. D genes are given only for firm matches. Part of the rows lack a size; the others show once, few, many or a class for expanded clones.

>NA|TRBD2|TRBJ2-3|TRBV29-1
CSVPSGGHDTQYF
TGCAGCGTACCTAGCGGGGGGCATGATACGCAGTATTTT
>NA|NA|TRBJ1-3|TRBV10-3
CAIGGSGGSVPDGNTIYF
TGTGCCATCGGAGGGAGCGGGGGTAGTGTGCCAGATGGAAACACCATATATTTT
>NA|NA|TRBJ1-4|TRBV6-6
CASSPSGTGNEKLFF
TGTGCCAGCAGTCCGTCCGGGACGGGTAATGAAAAACTGTTTTTT
>NA|NA|TRBJ1-1|TRBV7-9
CASSLVNVGNTEAFF
TGTGCCAGCAGCTTGGTTAATGTAGGGAACACTGAGGCTTTCTTT
>few|TRBD2|TRBJ2-1|TRBV7-9
CASSLLGGGALNEQFF
TGTGCCAGCAGCCTATTAGGCGGGGGGGCGCTCAATGAGCAGTTCTTC
>NA|TRBD1|TRBJ1-1|TRBV10-3
CAIKNRDRLTEAFF
TGTGCCATCAAGAACCGGGACAGGCTCACTGAAGCTTTCTTT
>NA|NA|TRBJ2-3|TRBV2
CASKAREGTDTQYF
TGTGCCAGCAAGGCCAGGGAAGGCACAGATACGCAGTATTTT
>NA|TRBD2|TRBJ2-5|TRBV9
CASSPGGAAGGRETQYF
TGTGCCAGCAGCCCTGGAGGGGCAGCGGGGGGGCGAGAGACCCAGTACTTC
>NA|TRBD1|TRBJ1-1|TRBV2
CASSVQPRGQTEAFF
TGTGCCAGCAGTGTCCAACCCAGGGGGCAAACTGAAGCTTTCTTT
>NA|TRBD1|TRBJ2-5|TRBV7-2
CASSIQGAPRETQYF
TGTGCCAGCAGCATACAGGGGGCCCCACGGGAGACCCAGTACTTC
>NA|TRBD1|TRBJ2-4|TRBV7-2
CASSFFGTENIQYF
TGTGCCAGCAGCTTTTTTGGGACAGAAAACATTCAGTACTTC
>few|NA|TRBJ1-6|TRBV6-5
CASSSGGNSPLHF
TGTGCCAGCAGTTCCGGGGGGAATTCACCCCTCCACTTT
>NA|NA|TRBJ1-6|TRBV28
CASSLGGGGEGSPLHF
TGTGCCAGCAGTTTAGGGGGGGGAGGGGAAGGCTCACCCCTCCACTTT
>NA|NA|TRBJ2-2|TRBV12-5
CASGLVPNTGELFF
TGTGCTAGTGGTTTGGTCCCGAACACCGGGGAGCTGTTTTTT
>once|TRBD1|TRBJ1-1|TRBV6-6
CASTKDRGNTEAFF
TGTGCCAGCACTAAGGACAGGGGGAACACTGAAGCTTTCTTT
>NA|TRBD1|TRBJ2-3|TRBV18
CASSPRTGGGDTQYF
TGTGCCAGCTCACCACGGACAGGGGGTGGAGATACGCAGTATTTT
>NA|TRBD1|TRBJ2-7|TRBV11-2
CASSKSTQGEQYF
TGTGCCAGCAGCAAATCGACACAGGGGGAGCAGTACTTC
>NA|NA|TRBJ1-1|TRBV21-1
CASSKARGTQLATPGNTEAFF
TGTGCCAGCAGCAAAGCGAGGGGGACCCAACTCGCCACTCCCGGGAACACTGAAGCTTTCTTT
>NA|NA|TRBJ1-1|TRBV5-1
CASSWGQESTEAFF
TGCGCCAGCAGCTGGGGACAAGAGAGCACTGAAGCTTTCTTT
>NA|TRBD2|TRBJ2-1|TRBV7-3
CASSGEGTIGNEQFF
TGTGCCAGCAGCGGTGAAGGGACTATAGGGAATGAGCAGTTCTTC
>NA|NA|TRBJ2-1|TRBV6-4
CASSLLIGPDHEQFF
TGTGCCAGCAGCCTACTTATCGGGCCTGACCATGAGCAGTTCTTC
>once|NA|TRBJ2-3|TRBV6-1
CASSLTSDTQYF
TGTGCCAGTTCCCTTACCTCAGATACGCAGTATTTT
>NA|TRBD1|TRBJ2-3|TRBV19
CASIPRQGATDTQYF
TGTGCCAGTATCCCTCGCCAGGGGGCTACAGATACGCAGTATTTT
>NA|NA|TRBJ2-1|TRBV7-8
CASSSRTSYNEQFF
TGTGCCAGCAGCTCACGTACGTCCTACAATGAGCAGTTCTTC
>NA|TRBD1|TRBJ1-1|TRBV13
CASSHTGAEAFF
TGTGCCAGCAGCCATACAGGGGCTGAAGCTTTCTTT
>NA|TRBD1|TRBJ2-2|TRBV14
CASSWRQGPSTGELFF
TGTGCCAGCAGCTGGAGACAGGGCCCTTCCACCGGGGAGCTGTTTTTT
>NA|NA|TRBJ1-1|TRBV19
CASSTLDSRRTEAFF
TGTGCCAGTAGTACACTTGACAGTAGAAGGACTGAAGCTTTCTTT
>NA|NA|TRBJ2-3|TRBV7-2
CASSYRVHTDTQYF
TGTGCCAGCAGCTACAGGGTTCACACAGATACGCAGTATTTT
>NA|TRBD1|TRBJ2-1|TRBV18
CASSPGTGRPYNEQFF
TGTGCCAGCTCACCGGGGACAGGGAGACCCTACAATGAGCAGTTCTTC
>NA|NA|TRBJ1-1|TRBV2
CASSPGQISEAFF
TGTGCCAGCAGTCCGGGGCAAATTTCCGAAGCTTTCTTT
>NA|NA|TRBJ1-2|TRBV11-2
CASSQGQVYGYTF
TGTGCCAGCAGCCAAGGACAAGTTTATGGCTACACCTTC
>NA|NA|TRBJ2-3|TRBV5-1
CASSLEFKDTQYF
TGCGCCAGCAGCTTGGAGTTCAAGGATACGCAGTATTTT
>once|TRBD2|TRBJ2-2|TRBV4-1
CASSHPGLAGGGPGRNTGELFF
TGCGCCAGCAGCCACCCGGGACTAGCGGGGGGGGGCCCCGGGAGGAACACCGGGGAGCTGTTTTTT
>NA|NA|TRBJ2-3|TRBV11-1
CASSSMVTDTQYF
TGTGCCAGCAGCTCCATGGTCACAGATACGCAGTATTTT
>few|NA|TRBJ1-1|TRBV11-2
CASSLAGQRTEAFF
TGTGCCAGCAGCTTAGCGGGTCAGAGGACTGAAGCTTTCTTT
>once|NA|TRBJ2-3|TRBV5-1
CASSLLDGSADTQYF
TGCGCCAGCAGCTTGTTGGACGGAAGCGCAGATACGCAGTATTTT
>NA|TRBD1|TRBJ2-7|TRBV29-1
CSVEGQDLYEQYF
TGCAGCGTAGAGGGACAGGACCTCTACGAGCAGTACTTC
>NA|NA|TRBJ2-1|TRBV7-9
CASSLTRDIGFRQFF
TGTGCCAGCAGCTTAACCCGGGACATAGGGTTTAGGCAGTTCTTC
>NA|NA|TRBJ2-3|TRBV5-1
CASSQDTGGPDTQYF
TGCGCCAGCAGCCAGGACACGGGCGGCCCAGATACGCAGTATTTT
>NA|NA|TRBJ1-5|TRBV2
CASSVRGFGNQPQHF
TGTGCCAGCAGTGTAAGGGGATTCGGCAATCAGCCCCAGCATTTT
>NA|TRBD1|TRBJ2-7|TRBV6-1
CASRRQGDNEQYF
TGTGCCAGCAGAAGACAGGGAGATAACGAGCAGTACTTC
>NA|TRBD2|TRBJ2-1|TRBV9
CASSRRGSGGYEQFF
TGTGCCAGCAGCCGACGGGGTAGCGGGGGATATGAGCAGTTCTTC
>NA|NA|TRBJ1-5|TRBV2
CASSEGGRRHNQPQHF
TGTGCCAGCAGTGAGGGGGGGAGACGGCACAATCAGCCCCAGCATTTT
>NA|NA|TRBJ1-1|TRBV7-2
CASSANVARSFF
TGTGCCAGCAGCGCAAACGTGGCTCGATCTTTCTTT
>NA|NA|TRBJ1-3|TRBV11-2
CASSLVEAGNTIYF
TGTGCCAGCAGCTTAGTGGAGGCTGGAAACACCATATATTTT
>NA|TRBD1|TRBJ2-6|TRBV5-4
CASSFYGQEIFSGANVLTF
TGTGCCAGCAGCTTCTACGGACAGGAGATTTTCTCTGGGGCCAACGTCCTGACTTTC
>NA|NA|TRBJ1-6|TRBV7-2
CASSLTSSYNSPLHF
TGTGCCAGCAGCCTTACCAGTAGCTATAATTCACCCCTCCACTTT
>NA|TRBD1|TRBJ2-5|TRBV5-1
CASSPPGQGARETQYF
TGCGCCAGCAGCCCTCCGGGACAGGGGGCCAGGGAGACCCAGTACTTC